This T cell receptor beta chain is drawn from a study of T cell responses to AZD1222 COVID-19 vaccine. General study findings and limits: Two AZD1222 doses significantly raised spike-specific TCR breadth and depth over controls. Clonal diversity may have been underestimated, and the donors were mostly white British, with more females than males.

This clone occurred a few times. Its antigen is as yet unknown. Generated by immunoSEQ multiplex PCR, the TCRdb table keeps only in-frame clones and is missing some. The repertoire has fewer than 150,000 clones, 65% to 90% of them found once; the top ten carry about 7.8%. The specimen comprised peripheral blood, sampled on day 0 of AZD1222 vaccination. The clonotype originates from an adult in good health.

Here the CDR3 reads CAISLGQGGAGYTF. For the CDR3, the DNA is TGTGCCATCAGTTTAGGACAGGGTGGGGCTGGCTACACCTTC. The V and J genes are TRBV10-3 and TRBJ1-2; 8 nucleotides align to TRBD1. The CDR3 extends over 14 amino acids. The trim removed 5 bases at V and 7 bases at J, leaving 9 bases unmatched. Germline assignment: CDR1 ENHRY and CDR2 SYGVKD.